Listed here are 10 T cell receptor beta chains from one sample, sequenced in a study of T-cell reconstitution after alpha-beta-depleted transplantation in children. The TCRbeta library incorporated unique molecular identifiers. TCRdb ran MiXCR on the PCR reads and lists one entry per CDR3 protein. This table holds more than 400,000 distinct CDR3 sequences, approximately 10% found once. The sequences come from PBMCs, mostly from graft donor cells, collected 180 days after TCRalphabeta/CD19-depleted stem cell transplant. These receptors all stem from a female patient aged 2 to 10 who had a stem cell transplant for aplastic anemia, so the T cells may come from the graft donor.

A few counts support this clonotype. The chain uses TRBV5-1 and TRBJ2-2; 7 bases align to TRBD2. V lost 4 bases, J lost 0 bases, and 9 bases stayed unmatched. The germline V gene encodes CDR1 SGHRS and CDR2 YFSETQ. There are 17 residues in the CDR3. CDR3 sequence reads: CASSVGSSGTNTGELFF. The CDR3 nucleotides are TGCGCCAGCAGCGTTGGGTCTAGCGGAACGAACACCGGGGAGCTGTTTTTT. Together with reference TRBV5-1 and TRBJ2-2, the CDR3 gives the full variable domain: KAGVTQTPRYLIKTRGQQVTLSCSPISGHRSVSWYQQTPGQGLQFLFEYFSETQRNKGNFPGRFSGRQFSNSRSEMNVSTLELGDSALYLCASSVGSSGTNTGELFFGEGSRLTVL.

V and J are TRBV4-3 and TRBJ2-1; D is undetermined. V was trimmed by 0 bases and J by 4 bases, leaving 10 bases between them. CDR1 is LGHNA, CDR2 YSLEER, per germline. This CDR3 has 15 residues. The CDR3 spells CASSQDIGRYNEQFF. CDR3 bases: TGCGCCAGCAGCCAAGATATCGGGCGATACAATGAGCAGTTCTTC.

This sequence joins TRBV19 and TRBJ2-6, with 8 bases matching TRBD1. V lost 3 bases and J lost 0; bases outside the gene matches: 10. Germline assignment: CDR1 LNHDA and CDR2 SQIVND (reference sequence). The length of the CDR3 is 19 residues. This CDR3 is CASSMGTGHKSSGANVLTF. In DNA, the CDR3 is TGTGCCAGTAGTATGGGGACAGGCCATAAGAGCTCTGGGGCCAACGTCCTGACTTTC.

V is TRBV15 and J is TRBJ2-7, with no clear D. Trimming stripped 7 bases from V and 1 base from J, with 17 bases between. In germline, CDR1 is LNHNV, CDR2 YYDKDF (reference sequence). The CDR3 runs 15 residues. The CDR3 region is CATKAWLPGSYEQYV. Here the CDR3 DNA reads TGTGCCACCAAAGCGTGGCTCCCTGGGTCCTACGAGCAGTACGTC.

This clonotype showed up many times. This chain joins TRBV6-2 or TRBV6-3 and TRBJ1-1; tentative D call: TRBD1 (5 bases). From germline, CDR1 is MNHEY and CDR2 SVGEGT. With 2 bases removed from V and 0 bases from J, the gap between germline ends came to 13 bases. The CDR3 runs 16 residues. CDR3 DNA: TGTGCCAGCAGTTACACCGAGGGGCAGGTGAACACTGAAGCTTTCTTT. It is translated as CASSYTEGQVNTEAFF.

The chain recombines TRBV20-1 with TRBJ1-1, with 8 nucleotides matching TRBD1. Trimming took 4 bases from V and 3 from J; bases not matched to a gene: 10. CDR3 length: 15 residues. The germline gives CDR1 DFQATT, CDR2 SNEGSKA (reference sequence). CDR3 bases: TGCAGTGCTACCCCCGACAGGGGCCGGTACACTGAAGCTTTCTTT. Translation: CSATPDRGRYTEAFF.

J is TRBJ1-2 and V is TRBV20-1, with a possible D match to TRBD1 (5 bases). The germline V gene encodes CDR1 DFQATT and CDR2 SNEGSKA (reference sequence). Trimming shortened V by 6 bases and J by 0 bases, and 14 bases separated the two germline ends. The CDR3 is 14 amino acids. The CDR3 DNA is TGCAGTGCCGGAAGGGGCAGATCTAACTATGGCTACACCTTC. Translated: CSAGRGRSNYGYTF.

V and J are TRBV12-3 or TRBV12-4 and TRBJ2-1; 7 nucleotides agree with TRBD2. The junction had 8 bases not matched to a gene; V was cut back by 10 bases and J by 2 bases. CDR3 size: 14 residues. The CDR3 coding sequence is TGTGCCATAATGCGGGAGAACCCCTACAATGAGCAGTTCTTC. Protein: CAIMRENPYNEQFF.

The chain employs TRBV13 and TRBJ2-5; TRBD1 matches 9 bases. V dropped 3 bases and J dropped 2; count of bases not matched to a gene: 4. Germline CDR1 reads PRHDT; CDR2 reads FYEKMQ (reference sequence). CDR3 length equals 15 residues. The CDR3 loop reads CASSFFDRGQETQYF. CDR3 in DNA: TGTGCCAGCAGCTTTTTCGACAGGGGGCAAGAGACCCAGTACTTC. Looking up the rest from reference TRBV13 and TRBJ2-5 gives the full variable domain: AAGVIQSPRHLIKEKRETATLKCYPIPRHDTVYWYQQGPGQDPQFLISFYEKMQSDKGSIPDRFSAQQFSDYHSELNMSSLELGDSALYFCASSFFDRGQETQYFGPGTRLLVL.

This clonotype appeared a few times. V gene TRBV12-3 or TRBV12-4 combines with J gene TRBJ1-5, with D perhaps TRBD1 (5 bases). The CDR3 extends over 13 amino acids. V was cut by 5 bases and J by 4 bases, with 9 bases left in between. CDR3 region: CASSPHRNQPQHF. CDR3 bases: TGTGCCAGCAGTCCTCACAGGAATCAGCCCCAGCATTTT.